The clone carrying this T cell receptor beta chain was detected only a few times. No antigen is known for it. The sequenced target, TCR beta, came from blood CD8+ and CD4+ T cells. Bulk CD8+ and CD4+ cells came from magnetic negative isolation; CD8+ TEMRA by FACS. The CDR3 spans 16 residues. The trim removed 1 base at V and 4 bases at J, leaving 6 bases unmatched. CDR1 and CDR2 (germline): SGHKS, YYEKEE (reference sequence). Random hexamers were used to reverse transcribe about 0.5 to 1 ug of RNA. Amplification of TCR beta CDR3 by immunoSEQ multiplex PCR spanned 54 Vbeta and 13 Jbeta. Each CDR3 protein gets one entry after TCRdb re-called the immunoSEQ multiplex PCR reads with MiXCR. The table records around 280,000 distinct CDR3 sequences, roughly 84% of them present only once. This sample is drawn from a study of CD8 T cells in Susac syndrome. Study-wide results and caveats: The study recognized that its TCR sequencing and HLA analysis covered a relatively small number of individuals.

The sequence was collected from a human donor with multiple sclerosis. This chain uses TRBV5-5 with TRBJ2-5; TRBD2 agrees at 11 bases. Sequencing used CD8+ T cells from PBMCs. CDR3 nucleotide sequence: TGTGCCAGCAGCTTGACCCCTAGCGGGAGGTCAGAGACCCAGTACTTC. This sequence encodes CASSLTPSGRSETQYF.